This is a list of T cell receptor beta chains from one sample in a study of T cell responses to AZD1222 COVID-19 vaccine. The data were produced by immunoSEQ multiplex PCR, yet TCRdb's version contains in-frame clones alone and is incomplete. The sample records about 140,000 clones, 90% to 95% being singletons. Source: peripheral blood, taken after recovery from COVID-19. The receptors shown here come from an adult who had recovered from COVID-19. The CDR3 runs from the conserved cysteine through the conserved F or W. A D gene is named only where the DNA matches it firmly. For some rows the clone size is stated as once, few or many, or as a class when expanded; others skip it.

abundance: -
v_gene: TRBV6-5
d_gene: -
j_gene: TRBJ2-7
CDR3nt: TGTGCCAGCATGGGTAACTCCTACGAGCAGTACTTC
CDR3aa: CASMGNSYEQYF

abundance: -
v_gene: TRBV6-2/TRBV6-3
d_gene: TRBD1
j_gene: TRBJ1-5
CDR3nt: TGTGCCAGCAGCAAGAGTGACAGGGGGCGCAATCAGCCCCAGCATTTT
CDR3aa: CASSKSDRGRNQPQHF

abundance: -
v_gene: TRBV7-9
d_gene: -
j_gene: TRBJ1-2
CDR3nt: TGTGCCAGCAGCCTAAACTACGGATATGGCTACACCTTC
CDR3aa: CASSLNYGYGYTF

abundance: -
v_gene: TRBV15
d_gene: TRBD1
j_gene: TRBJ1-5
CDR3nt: TGTGCCACCAGCTACGACAGGGGGCTTGGTCAGCCCCAGCATTTT
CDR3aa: CATSYDRGLGQPQHF

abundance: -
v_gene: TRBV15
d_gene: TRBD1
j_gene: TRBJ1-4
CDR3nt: TGTGCCACCAGCGTGGGACAGGGTCATAATGAAAAACTGTTTTTT
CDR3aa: CATSVGQGHNEKLFF

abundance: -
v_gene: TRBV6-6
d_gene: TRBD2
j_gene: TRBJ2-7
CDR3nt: TGTGCCAGCAGTCCGGTTTCTAGCGGCGAGGCTTTTCTCTCCTACGAGCAGTACTTC
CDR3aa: CASSPVSSGEAFLSYEQYF

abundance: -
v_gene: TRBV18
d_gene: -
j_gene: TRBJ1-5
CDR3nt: TGTGCCAGCTCACCATACCGGACGGACGATAATCAGCCCCAGCATTTT
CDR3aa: CASSPYRTDDNQPQHF

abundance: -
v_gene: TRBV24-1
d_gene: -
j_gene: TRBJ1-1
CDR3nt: TGTGCCACCCCGGCCTCAAGGGACACTGAAGCTTTCTTT
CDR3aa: CATPASRDTEAFF

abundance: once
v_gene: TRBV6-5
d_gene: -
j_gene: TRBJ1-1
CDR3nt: TGTGCCAGCAGTTATGGGGACTTGAGCACTGAAGCTTTCTTT
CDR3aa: CASSYGDLSTEAFF

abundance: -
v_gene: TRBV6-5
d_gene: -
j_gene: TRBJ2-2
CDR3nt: TGTGCCAGCAGTTACGAGGGAGCGAACACCGGGGAGCTGTTTTTT
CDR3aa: CASSYEGANTGELFF

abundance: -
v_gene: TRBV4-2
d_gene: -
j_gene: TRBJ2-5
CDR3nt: TGTGCCAGCAGCCAATTCCAGGGTCAAGAGACCCAGTACTTC
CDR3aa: CASSQFQGQETQYF

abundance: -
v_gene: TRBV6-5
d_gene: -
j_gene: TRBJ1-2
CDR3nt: TGTGCCAGCAGTTCGGGACCGGGCCTTCAAAACTATGGCTACACCTTC
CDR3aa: CASSSGPGLQNYGYTF

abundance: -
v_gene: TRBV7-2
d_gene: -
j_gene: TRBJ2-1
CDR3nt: TGTGCCAGCAGCTTAGCATGGCAGGAGCAGTTCTTC
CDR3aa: CASSLAWQEQFF

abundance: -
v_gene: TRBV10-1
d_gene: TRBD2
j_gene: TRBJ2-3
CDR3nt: TGCGCCAGCAGTGATACTAGCGGGAGTCCAGATACGCAGTATTTT
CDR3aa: CASSDTSGSPDTQYF

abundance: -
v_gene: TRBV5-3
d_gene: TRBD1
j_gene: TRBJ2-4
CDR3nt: TGTGCCAGAAGCTTTGCTAAGGACAGGGGACTTGCCAAAAACATTCAGTACTTC
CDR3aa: CARSFAKDRGLAKNIQYF

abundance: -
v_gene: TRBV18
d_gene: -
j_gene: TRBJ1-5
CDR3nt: TGTGCCAGCTCACCACAGGGGGTTCAAAATCAGCCCCAGCATTTT
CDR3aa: CASSPQGVQNQPQHF

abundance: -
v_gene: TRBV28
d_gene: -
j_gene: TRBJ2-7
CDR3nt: TGTGCCAGCAGTTTAGGACAGTCGTCCTACGAGCAGTACTTC
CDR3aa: CASSLGQSSYEQYF

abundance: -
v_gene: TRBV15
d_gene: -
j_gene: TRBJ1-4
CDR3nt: TGTGCCACCAGCAGAGTAGGAGCCTTTAATGAAAAACTGTTTTTT
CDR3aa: CATSRVGAFNEKLFF

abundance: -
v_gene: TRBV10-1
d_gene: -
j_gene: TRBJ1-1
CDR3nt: TGCGCCAGCAGTGAGAATCGGGCGAACACTGAAGCTTTCTTT
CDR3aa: CASSENRANTEAFF

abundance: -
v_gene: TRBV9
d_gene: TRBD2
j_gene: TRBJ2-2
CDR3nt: TGTGCCAGCAGCGAGATTAGCGGGAGGGGCAACACCGGGGAGCTGTTTTTT
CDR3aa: CASSEISGRGNTGELFF

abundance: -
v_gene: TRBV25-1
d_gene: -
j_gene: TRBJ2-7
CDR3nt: TGTGCCAGTTCTCGGGACTTAGTTTCCTATGAGCAGTACTTC
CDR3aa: CASSRDLVSYEQYF

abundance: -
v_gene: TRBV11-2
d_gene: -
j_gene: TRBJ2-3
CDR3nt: TGTGCCAGCTCGTCCGCAGATACGCAGTATTTT
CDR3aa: CASSSADTQYF

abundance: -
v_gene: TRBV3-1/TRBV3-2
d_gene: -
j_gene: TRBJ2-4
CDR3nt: TGTGCCAGCAGTCGTCCGGGACAAAGCGCCAAAAACATTCAGTACTTC
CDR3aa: CASSRPGQSAKNIQYF

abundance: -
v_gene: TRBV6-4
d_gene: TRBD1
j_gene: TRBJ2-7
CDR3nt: TGTGCCAGCAGTGCGGGACAGGGGGCGTCTCGCTACGAGCAGTACTTC
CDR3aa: CASSAGQGASRYEQYF

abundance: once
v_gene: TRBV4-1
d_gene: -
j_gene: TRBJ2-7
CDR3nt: TGCGCCAGTAGCTTCGGGACGGAGAGCACCTACGAGCAGTACTTC
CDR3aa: CASSFGTESTYEQYF

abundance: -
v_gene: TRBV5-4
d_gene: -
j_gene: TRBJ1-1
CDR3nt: TGTGCCAGCACCCCCCCGGGAAGGGAAGGCACTGAAGCTTTCTTT
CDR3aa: CASTPPGREGTEAFF

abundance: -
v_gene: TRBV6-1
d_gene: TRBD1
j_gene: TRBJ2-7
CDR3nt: TGTGCCAGCAGTGAAGGGACAGGGAGCTCCTACGAGCAGTACTTC
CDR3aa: CASSEGTGSSYEQYF

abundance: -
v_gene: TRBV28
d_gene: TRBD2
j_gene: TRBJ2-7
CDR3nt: TGTGCCAGCAGTTTGGAGGGGAGGGTATACGAGCAGTACTTC
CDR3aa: CASSLEGRVYEQYF

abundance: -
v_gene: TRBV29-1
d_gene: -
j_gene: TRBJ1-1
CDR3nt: TGCAGCGCTTCTTCGGGGGCCACTGAAGCTTTCTTT
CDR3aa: CSASSGATEAFF

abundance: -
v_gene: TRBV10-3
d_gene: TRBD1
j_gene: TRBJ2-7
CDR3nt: TGTGCCATCAGGCGCGGGACAGGGGGCGATTACGAGCAGTACTTC
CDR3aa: CAIRRGTGGDYEQYF

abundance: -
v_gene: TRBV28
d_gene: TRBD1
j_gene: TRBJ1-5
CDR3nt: TGTGCCAGCAGTCCTCGGGAACTCACAGGGGGCGGCAATCAGCCCCAGCATTTT
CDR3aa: CASSPRELTGGGNQPQHF

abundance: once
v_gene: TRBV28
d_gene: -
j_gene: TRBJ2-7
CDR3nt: TGTGCCAGCAGCCCACCGGCCTACGAGCAGTACTTC
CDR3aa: CASSPPAYEQYF

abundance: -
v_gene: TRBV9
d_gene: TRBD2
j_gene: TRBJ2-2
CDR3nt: TGTGCCAGCAGCGCCTTCTCGGGACTATATTACACCGGGGAGCTGTTTTTT
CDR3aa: CASSAFSGLYYTGELFF

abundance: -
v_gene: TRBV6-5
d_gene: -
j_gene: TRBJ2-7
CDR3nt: TGTGCCAGCAGCGCTTCACAGGGTACCGAGCAGTACTTC
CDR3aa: CASSASQGTEQYF

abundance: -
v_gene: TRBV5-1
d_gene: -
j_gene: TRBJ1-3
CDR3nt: TGCGCCAGCAGCTCTAATACGGGAGGAAACACCATATATTTT
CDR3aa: CASSSNTGGNTIYF

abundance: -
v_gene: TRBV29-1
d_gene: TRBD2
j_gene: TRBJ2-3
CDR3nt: TGCAGCGTTGGTTTAGCGGGACTAAGGGGGGATACGCAGTATTTT
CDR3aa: CSVGLAGLRGDTQYF

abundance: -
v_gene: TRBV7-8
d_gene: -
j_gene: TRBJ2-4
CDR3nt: TGTGCCAGCAGCCTGGACGGGGCAGCGGACATTCAGTACTTC
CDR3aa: CASSLDGAADIQYF

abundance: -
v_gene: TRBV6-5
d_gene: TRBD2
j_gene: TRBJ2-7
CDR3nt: TGTGCCAGCATAAGGAGCGGGAGGACCCACGAGCAGTACTTC
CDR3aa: CASIRSGRTHEQYF

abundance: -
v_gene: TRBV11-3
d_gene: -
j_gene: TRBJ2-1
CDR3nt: TGTGCCAGCAGCTTAGAGGGGACTCGGAATGAGCAGTTCTTC
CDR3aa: CASSLEGTRNEQFF

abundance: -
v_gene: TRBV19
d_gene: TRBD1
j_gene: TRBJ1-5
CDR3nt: TGTGCCAGTAATGAGGTGACAGGGGCCGGGAGCAATCAGCCCCAGCATTTT
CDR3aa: CASNEVTGAGSNQPQHF

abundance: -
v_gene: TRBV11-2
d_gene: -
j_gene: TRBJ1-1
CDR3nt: TGTGCCAGCAGTACCAACAGGGAGATCCGGGACACTGAAGCTTTCTTT
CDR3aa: CASSTNREIRDTEAFF